These T cell receptor beta chains were read from a single sample in a study of cytomegalovirus exposure and HLA in healthy donors. Sequencing used immunoSEQ multiplex PCR; TCRdb keeps in-frame clones, though not all of them. This table has about 220,000 clones, roughly 83% appearing once. Sequencing used PBMCs. Receptors originate from a boy younger than 10 in good health and CMV-seronegative. Both conserved end residues are part of each CDR3. A D gene is named only where the DNA matches it firmly.

j_call v_call d_call cdr3_aa cdr3_nt
TRBJ1-2 TRBV27 - CASGTLGDYGYTF TGTGCCAGCGGAACTTTAGGGGACTATGGCTACACCTTC
TRBJ2-3 TRBV4-1 TRBD2 CASSQTSGSSDTQYF TGCGCCAGCAGCCAGACTAGCGGGAGCTCAGATACGCAGTATTTT
TRBJ1-2 TRBV18 - CASSPSNPRTNYGYTF TGTGCCAGCTCACCATCGAACCCGAGAACTAACTATGGCTACACCTTC
TRBJ1-2 TRBV4-1 TRBD1 CASSQRTGLDGYTF TGCGCCAGCAGCCAGCGGACAGGGCTTGATGGCTACACCTTC
TRBJ1-1 TRBV10-3 - CAISDLGPNSGGECTEAFF TGTGCCATCAGTGATTTGGGACCCAACAGCGGGGGGGAGTGCACTGAAGCTTTCTTT
TRBJ1-2 TRBV9 - CASGTGPGYTF TGTGCCAGCGGTACAGGGCCTGGCTACACCTTC
TRBJ2-5 TRBV7-2 - CASSPNQETQYF TGTGCCAGCAGCCCTAATCAAGAGACCCAGTACTTC
TRBJ2-1 TRBV9 - CASSVAPGRGDYNEQFF TGTGCCAGCAGCGTAGCACCCGGGAGAGGGGACTACAATGAGCAGTTCTTC
TRBJ2-7 TRBV29-1 TRBD1 CSVARTGTGEQYF TGCAGCGTCGCTCGGACAGGCACGGGCGAGCAGTACTTC
TRBJ1-2 TRBV5-4 - CASSNDRVDGYTF TGTGCCAGCAGCAACGACAGAGTTGATGGCTACACCTTC
TRBJ2-1 TRBV6-4 - CATRTPWDEQFF TGTGCCACCCGGACACCTTGGGATGAGCAGTTCTTC
TRBJ1-2 TRBV5-6 TRBD1 CASSFKGAHCGYTF TGTGCCAGCAGCTTCAAGGGGGCGCATTGTGGCTACACCTTC
TRBJ2-7 TRBV6-6 - CASSYSAFYEQYF TGTGCCAGCAGTTATAGTGCCTTCTACGAGCAGTACTTC
TRBJ2-3 TRBV7-2 TRBD2 CASSSPSGGTDTQYF TGTGCCAGCAGCTCCCCTAGCGGGGGCACAGATACGCAGTATTTT
TRBJ1-2 TRBV9 - CASSPPGHLYGYTF TGTGCCAGCAGCCCCCCGGGACATCTATATGGCTACACCTTC
TRBJ1-4 TRBV13 - CASSNQTGKLFF TGTGCCAGCAGCAACCAGACGGGGAAACTGTTTTTT
TRBJ2-1 TRBV5-5 - CASSLSRRLVYNEQFF TGTGCCAGCAGCCTCTCCCGGAGGCTAGTCTACAATGAGCAGTTCTTC
TRBJ2-2 TRBV19 TRBD1 CASSANLRGLGELFF TGTGCCAGTAGTGCTAACCTAAGGGGGCTCGGGGAGCTGTTTTTT
TRBJ2-7 TRBV6-5 TRBD1 CASSYSIQGGEQYF TGTGCCAGCAGTTACTCGATACAGGGGGGCGAGCAGTACTTC
TRBJ2-2 TRBV19 - CASSGSILTGELFF TGTGCCAGTAGTGGTTCCATCCTAACCGGGGAGCTGTTTTTT